This T cell receptor beta chain came from a study of blood T cell repertoires in COVID-19. For the study at large: From T cells, B-cell-depleted T cells, or PBMCs came the material, which was cDNA or gDNA.

Profiling relied on immunoSEQ multiplex PCR, and the TCRdb table lists in-frame clones only, not all of them. This table holds roughly 290,000 clones, around 88% found once. Donors were grouped by their self-reported clinical history. Each recovered donor of Cohort 3 presented with two negative PCRs, clearance, or symptom resolution. Germline V lookup: CDR1 MDHEN, CDR2 SYDVKM. CDR3 size: 15 residues. V lost 1 base and J lost 8, with 14 bases in between. V is TRBV28 and J is TRBJ1-4; D not resolved. The sequence derives from a woman in her forties who had recovered from COVID-19. Sample: PBMCs or T cells enriched from blood (not recorded which). CDR3 in amino acids: CASSLFLGSREKLFF. CDR3 DNA sequence: TGTGCCAGCAGTTTATTCTTGGGGAGTCGGGAAAAACTGTTTTTT.